A single sample is the source of the 21 T cell receptor beta chains below, sequenced in a study of blood T cell repertoires in COVID-19 (dated by TCRdb to about 2020). To prepare the library, the immunoSEQ multiplex PCR assay was applied. TCRdb's version of the immuneACCESS table is confined to in-frame rearrangements and falls short of the full clone set. An unresolved V gene accounts for under half of the shortfall where checked; the remainder is of unknown origin. For this sample there are approximately 210,000 clones; approximately 86% appear just once. The top ten constitute roughly 14% of the sample. Sequencing was performed on PBMCs or T cells enriched from blood (not recorded which). These receptors were taken from a woman aged 45-65 years with acute COVID-19.

This chain joins TRBV15 and TRBJ1-2, with 9 bases aligning to TRBD1. The germline V gene encodes CDR1 LNHNV and CDR2 YYDKDF (reference sequence). Trimming at V came to 5 bases and at J to 4 bases, leaving 5 bases not matched to a gene. This CDR3 region has 14 residues. CDR3 in amino acids: CATSSRTGAYGYTF. The CDR3, as DNA: TGTGCCACCAGCTCCAGGACAGGGGCCTATGGCTACACCTTC. The full variable domain, rest sourced from reference TRBV15 and TRBJ1-2, is DAMVIQNPRYQVTQFGKPVTLSCSQTLNHNVMYWYQQKSSQAPKLLFHYYDKDFNNEADTPDNFQSRRPNTSFCFLDIRSPGLGDTAMYLCATSSRTGAYGYTFGSGTRLTVV.

The chain has TRBV18 and TRBJ1-1; unclear D gene. Trimming removed 1 base at V and 1 base at J, with 19 bases between. The CDR3 length is 18 residues. In germline, CDR1 is KGHSH, CDR2 LQKENI. CDR3 sequence reads: CASSPRTLRQTTNTEAFF. The CDR3 nucleotides are TGTGCCAGCTCACCACGGACCCTTAGGCAGACTACGAACACTGAAGCTTTCTTT.

CDR3 sequence: CATSDPSPRFQETQYF. In nucleotides, the CDR3 is TGTGCCACCAGTGATCCATCCCCGCGATTCCAAGAGACCCAGTACTTC. The chain links TRBV24-1 to TRBJ2-5; D gene ambiguous. The CDR3 has 16 amino acids. V gave up 3 bases and J gave up 1 base, with 14 bases separating them. Germline CDR1 KGHDR, CDR2 SFDVKD.

The J gene is TRBJ1-2, the V gene TRBV29-1; 10 nucleotides match TRBD1. Trimming took 3 bases from V and 2 from J; bases not matched to a gene: 3. The CDR3 has 14 amino acids. Germline V CDR1 and CDR2: SQVTM, ANQGSEA. CDR3 nucleotide sequence: TGCAGCGTTGACCGGGACAGGGGAAACTATGGCTACACCTTC. Translation gives CSVDRDRGNYGYTF.

CDR3 protein: CASSLGGLEQFF. Written as DNA, the CDR3 is TGTGCCAGCAGCTTAGGAGGCTTAGAGCAGTTCTTC. The chain links TRBV7-8 to TRBJ2-1; D gene ambiguous. Between the trimmed V and J ends, which lost 1 base and 10 bases, there was a span of 8 bases. CDR1 SGHVS and CDR2 FQNEAQ come from the germline V gene. The CDR3 extends over 12 amino acids. The whole variable domain, remainder taken from reference TRBV7-8 and TRBJ2-1, is GAGVSQSPRYKVAKRGQDVALRCDPISGHVSLFWYQQALGQGPEFLTYFQNEAQLDKSGLPSDRFFAERPEGSVSTLKIQRTQQEDSAVYLCASSLGGLEQFFGPGTRLTVL.

This chain joins TRBV6-5 and TRBJ2-7, with no clear D. This CDR3 is built from 12 residues. Germline CDR1 reads MNHEY; CDR2 reads SVGAGI. V dropped 5 bases and J dropped 2 bases, with 7 bases sitting between them. The chain's CDR3 is CASSKSTYEQYF. Here the CDR3 DNA reads TGTGCCAGCAGTAAGAGTACCTACGAGCAGTACTTC.

This chain joins TRBV3-1 (or the pseudogene TRBV3-2) and TRBJ2-7, with D perhaps TRBD2 (5 bases). The CDR3 totals 14 residues. Trimming shortened V by 0 bases and J by 8 bases, and 14 bases separated the two germline ends. In germline, CDR1 is LGHDT, CDR2 YNNKEL (reference sequence). The CDR3 nucleotides are TGTGCCAGCAGCCAAGATCGGGGAAATACGAAGCAGTACTTC. This translates into CASSQDRGNTKQYF.

This chain uses TRBV28 with TRBJ2-7; no firm D call. Per germline, CDR1 MDHEN and CDR2 SYDVKM. Trimming took off 4 bases at V and 1 base at J, with 23 bases between the two ends. The CDR3 extends over 18 amino acids. The CDR3, as DNA: TGTGCCAGCAGTTCCACCGTTAACTGGCCTCGAGGATCCTACGAGCAGTACTTC. Protein sequence: CASSSTVNWPRGSYEQYF.

The chain uses TRBV3-1 (or the pseudogene TRBV3-2) and TRBJ1-6, with D possibly TRBD1 on 6 matching bases. Germline V lookup: CDR1 LGHDT, CDR2 YNNKEL (reference sequence). The V end lost 1 base, the J end lost 10 bases, and 14 bases lay between the germline ends. The CDR3 spans 15 residues. The CDR3 here is CASSQGRGAFSPLHF. As DNA, the CDR3 is TGTGCCAGCAGCCAAGGTCGGGGGGCCTTCTCACCCCTCCACTTT.

V gene TRBV3-1 (or the pseudogene TRBV3-2) combines with J gene TRBJ1-1, with TRBD1 matching over 11 bases. The V gene end was trimmed by 4 bases and the J gene end by 6 bases; junction bases not matched to a gene: 10. Germline CDR1 is LGHDT and CDR2 is YNNKEL (reference sequence). The CDR3 has 16 residues. The CDR3, as DNA: TGTGCCAGCAGCCGACCGGGACAGGGGGTCGCCGCTGAAGCTTTCTTT. Encoded protein: CASSRPGQGVAAEAFF.

The chain combines TRBV6-2 or TRBV6-3 with TRBJ2-1; no clear D gene. V was shortened by 6 bases and J by 9 bases, with 12 bases between the two germline ends. The CDR3 runs 12 residues. Germline-derived CDR1 and CDR2 are MNHEY and SVGEGT. The CDR3 coding sequence is TGTGCCAGCAGCAACCAACTAACTGAGCAGTTCTTC. Translating it yields CASSNQLTEQFF.

This chain uses TRBV7-6 with TRBJ2-7; TRBD1 might be the D (5 bases). Trimming pared 5 bases from V and 1 base from J, leaving 18 bases between. This CDR3 contains 16 residues. Germline assignment: CDR1 SGHVS and CDR2 FNYEAQ. CDR3: CASSANGRAGSYEQYF. The CDR3 DNA sequence: TGTGCCAGCAGCGCTAACGGCAGGGCTGGATCCTACGAGCAGTACTTC.

The rearrangement joins TRBV7-7 to TRBJ2-5; 9 positions agree with TRBD2. Trimming took 1 base from V and 5 from J; bases not matched to a gene: 5. The germline CDR1 and CDR2 sequences are SSHAT and FNYEAQ (reference sequence). The CDR3 has 15 amino acids. CDR3 nucleotides: TGTGCCAGCAGCTTAGTAGCGGGAGTCGTGGAGACCCAGTACTTC. Translation: CASSLVAGVVETQYF.

This chain joins TRBV5-1 and TRBJ1-1; 7 nucleotides align to TRBD1. J was trimmed by 5 bases and V by 3 bases; bases with no gene match: 10. The CDR3 is 15 amino acids. Per the germline V gene, CDR1 is SGHRS and CDR2 is YFSETQ. As DNA, the CDR3 is TGCGCCAGCAGCTCCAGGACAGGCCCTGAGACTGAAGCTTTCTTT. This translates into CASSSRTGPETEAFF.

V is TRBV10-3 and J is TRBJ2-5, with TRBD2 matching 10 bases. The CDR3 contains 12 residues. Germline CDR1 reads ENHRY; CDR2 reads SYGVKD. Germline trimming cut 10 bases from V and 4 bases from J; bases unmatched to any gene: 3. The CDR3 region has the DNA TGTGCCACAAGCGGGGGGGGAGAGACCCAGTACTTC. It codes for CATSGGGETQYF.

The chain uses TRBV6-1 and TRBJ1-1; perhaps TRBD1 as D (6 bases). CDR3 size: 15 residues. The V gene's germline CDR1 is MNHNS and CDR2 SASEGT. V lost 3 bases and J lost 5, with 16 bases in between. This chain's CDR3 is CASSDMTGGETEAFF. The CDR3 DNA is TGTGCCAGCAGTGATATGACAGGTGGGGAGACTGAAGCTTTCTTT.

The V and J genes are TRBV18 and TRBJ2-1; the D gene is possibly TRBD1 (5 bases). Germline CDR1 reads KGHSH; CDR2 reads LQKENI. V lost 6 bases and J 9 bases, leaving 12 bases between the germline ends. The length of the CDR3 is 12 residues. For the CDR3, the DNA is TGTGCCAGCTCCCAGGGATTCCTTGAGCAGTTCTTC. This sequence encodes CASSQGFLEQFF.

This sequence joins TRBV2 and TRBJ2-7, with D perhaps matching TRBD1 (6 bases). The CDR3 extends over 13 amino acids. CDR1 and CDR2 (germline): SNHLY, FYNNEI. V shed 3 bases and J shed 6 bases, with 12 bases lying between them. The CDR3 is CASSDQGPGEQYF. In nucleotides, the CDR3 is TGTGCCAGCAGTGATCAGGGGCCGGGCGAGCAGTACTTC.

The rearrangement uses TRBV5-1 and TRBJ2-3; no clear D. The germline CDR1 and CDR2 sequences are SGHRS and YFSETQ. V shed 2 bases and J shed 4 bases, with 5 bases lying between them. The CDR3 contains 12 residues. In nucleotides, the CDR3 is TGCGCCAGCAGCTTTCGGGCAGATACGCAGTATTTT. This sequence encodes CASSFRADTQYF.

This chain joins TRBV15 and TRBJ1-2, with D possibly being TRBD1 (5 bases). Germline V gene sequence: CDR1 LNHNV, CDR2 YYDKDF (reference sequence). This CDR3 spans 17 amino acids. V lost 6 bases and J 1 base, leaving 21 bases between the germline ends. As DNA, the CDR3 is TGTGCCACCAGTGGGGGAGGATCCCGAGGACTTAACTATGGCTACACCTTC. This gives the protein CATSGGGSRGLNYGYTF.

The chain carries TRBV18 and TRBJ2-1, with 7 nucleotides matching TRBD2. Germline-derived CDR1 and CDR2 are KGHSH and LQKENI. V dropped 3 bases and J dropped 4; count of bases not matched to a gene: 12. The CDR3 runs to 17 residues. CDR3 loop: CASSPYDSSGIYNEQFF. The CDR3, as DNA: TGTGCCAGCTCACCTTACGACTCAAGCGGGATATACAATGAGCAGTTCTTC. Full variable domain (outside the CDR3, taken from reference TRBV18 and TRBJ2-1): NAGVMQNPRHLVRRRGQEARLRCSPMKGHSHVYWYRQLPEEGLKFMVYLQKENIIDESGMPKERFSAEFPKEGPSILRIQQVVRGDSAAYFCASSPYDSSGIYNEQFFGPGTRLTVL.